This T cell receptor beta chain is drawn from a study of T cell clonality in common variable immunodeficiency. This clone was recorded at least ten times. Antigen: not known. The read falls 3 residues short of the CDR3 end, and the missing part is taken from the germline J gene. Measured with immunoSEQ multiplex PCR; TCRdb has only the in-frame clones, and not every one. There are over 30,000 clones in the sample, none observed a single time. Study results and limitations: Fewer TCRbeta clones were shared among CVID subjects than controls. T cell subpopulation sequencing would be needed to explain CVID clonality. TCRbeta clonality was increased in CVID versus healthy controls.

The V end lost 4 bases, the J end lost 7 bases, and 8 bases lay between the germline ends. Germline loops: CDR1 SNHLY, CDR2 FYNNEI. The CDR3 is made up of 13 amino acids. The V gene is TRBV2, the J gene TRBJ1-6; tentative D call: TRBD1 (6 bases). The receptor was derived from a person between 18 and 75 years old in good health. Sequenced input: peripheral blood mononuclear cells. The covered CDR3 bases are TGTGCCAGCAGTGCCGACAGGAATTCACCC. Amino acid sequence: CASSADRNSP. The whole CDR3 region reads CASSADRNSPLHF. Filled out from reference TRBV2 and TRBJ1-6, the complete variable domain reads EPEVTQTPSHQVTQMGQEVILRCVPISNHLYFYWYRQILGQKVEFLVSFYNNEISEKSEIFDDQFSVERPDGSNFTLKIRSTKLEDSAMYFCASSADRNSPLHFGNGTRLTVT.